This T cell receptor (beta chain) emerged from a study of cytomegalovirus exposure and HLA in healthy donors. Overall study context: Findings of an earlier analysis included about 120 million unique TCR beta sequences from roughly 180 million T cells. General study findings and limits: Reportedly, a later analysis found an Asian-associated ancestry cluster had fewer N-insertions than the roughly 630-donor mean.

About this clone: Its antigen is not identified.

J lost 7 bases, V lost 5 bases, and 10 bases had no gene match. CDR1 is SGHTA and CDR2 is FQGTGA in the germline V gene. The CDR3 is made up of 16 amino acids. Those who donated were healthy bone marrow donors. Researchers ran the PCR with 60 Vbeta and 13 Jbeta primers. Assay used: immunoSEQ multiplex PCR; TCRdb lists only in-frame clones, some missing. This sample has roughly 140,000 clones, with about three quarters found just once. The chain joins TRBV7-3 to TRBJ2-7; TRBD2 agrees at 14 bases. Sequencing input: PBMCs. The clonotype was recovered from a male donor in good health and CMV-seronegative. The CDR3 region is CASSIGPGLAGGEQYF. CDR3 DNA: TGTGCCAGCAGCATTGGCCCCGGACTAGCGGGGGGTGAGCAGTACTTC.